This TCR beta chain was profiled in a study of CD8+CD57+ T cells in acquired aplastic anemia. About the research overall: DNA per sorted CD4+ or CD8+ sample ranged about 0.17 to 27.4 ug, averaging roughly 3.2 ug. Points from the study as a whole: The study identified under 30 CD8+ CDR3 sequences shared by patients and controls.

Researchers used genomic DNA as the template to profile TCR beta VDJ and CDR3. MiXCR, applied by TCRdb to the reads, yields one record per CDR3 protein. The sample carries hundreds of thousands of distinct CDR3 sequences, about two thirds recorded once. Germline CDR1 is SGHTA and CDR2 is FQGNSA. Trimming cost V 5 bases and J 5 bases, with 6 bases left between them. The CDR3 totals 12 residues. There are a few counts of this clonotype. No antigen is known for it. Sequenced input: sorted CD4+, CD8+, or CD8+CD57+ T cells (not recorded which) from PBMCs. The chain recombines TRBV7-2 with TRBJ2-2, with D tentatively TRBD1 (5 bases). The TCR was taken from a human donor in good health, serving as a control. CDR3 DNA sequence: TGTGCCAGCAGCCCAGGGACCGGGGAGCTGTTTTTT. Residues: CASSPGTGELFF.